This is a list of T cell receptor beta chains from one sample in a study of cytomegalovirus exposure and HLA in healthy donors. Produced via immunoSEQ multiplex PCR; TCRdb's table is partial and in-frame only. The sample table includes about 48,000 clones. Sequenced input: PBMCs. Receptors were obtained from a woman aged 40 to 49 in good health and CMV-seronegative. Both conserved end residues are part of each CDR3. The D gene is left open where the match is weak. Size tells how often a clone was seen (once, few, many) or the class of an expanded clone, and some rows leave it out.

clone size	V gene	D gene	J gene	CDR3 protein	CDR3 DNA
-	TRBV7-2	-	TRBJ2-7	CASSLQYGGYEQYF	TGTGCCAGCAGCTTACAATACGGGGGCTACGAGCAGTACTTC
-	TRBV7-9	TRBD2	TRBJ2-7	CASSLEAGGFYEQYF	TGTGCCAGCAGCTTAGAAGCGGGAGGATTCTACGAGCAGTACTTC
-	TRBV19	-	TRBJ2-6	CASSMAGPGANVLTF	TGTGCCAGTAGTATGGCAGGGCCTGGGGCCAACGTCCTGACTTTC
-	TRBV25-1	TRBD2	TRBJ2-5	CASSESGGWTRETQYF	TGTGCCAGCAGTGAATCGGGAGGGTGGACCAGGGAGACCCAGTACTTC
-	TRBV5-1	-	TRBJ2-7	CASSTTGMRSYEQYF	TGCGCCAGCAGCACTACAGGGATGCGATCCTACGAGCAGTACTTC
-	TRBV6-5	TRBD2	TRBJ2-1	CASSLAGGPHNEQFF	TGTGCCAGCAGTCTAGCGGGAGGGCCTCACAATGAGCAGTTCTTC
-	TRBV6-5	-	TRBJ1-3	CASSRQASGNTIYF	TGTGCCAGCAGTCGGCAGGCTTCTGGAAACACCATATATTTT
-	TRBV2	-	TRBJ2-5	CASSDLYGSGQETQYF	TGTGCCAGCAGTGATCTTTACGGGAGTGGCCAAGAGACCCAGTACTTC
-	TRBV7-2	-	TRBJ2-4	CASSRAKNIQYF	TGTGCCAGCAGCCGAGCCAAAAACATTCAGTACTTC
-	TRBV29-1	-	TRBJ1-1	CSGGEGVAEAFF	TGCAGCGGTGGCGAGGGAGTCGCTGAAGCTTTCTTT
-	TRBV5-1	-	TRBJ2-7	CASSGGQENYEQYF	TGCGCCAGCAGCGGCGGACAAGAAAACTACGAGCAGTACTTC
-	TRBV6-5	-	TRBJ1-1	CASSAPGWGTEAFF	TGTGCCAGCAGTGCCCCAGGGTGGGGCACTGAAGCTTTCTTT
-	TRBV5-1	-	TRBJ2-7	CASSTGQAWEQYF	TGCGCCAGCAGCACGGGACAAGCCTGGGAGCAGTACTTC
-	TRBV11-1	TRBD2	TRBJ2-1	CASSSGLAGLSNEQFF	TGTGCCAGCAGCTCGGGACTAGCGGGATTGTCAAATGAGCAGTTCTTC
medium-sized	TRBV19	TRBD1	TRBJ2-1	CASSMLRDRGNEQFF	TGTGCCAGTAGTATGCTTCGGGACAGGGGCAATGAGCAGTTCTTC
-	TRBV5-1	TRBD2	TRBJ2-5	CASSFASGEQETQYF	TGCGCCAGCAGCTTCGCTAGCGGGGAGCAAGAGACCCAGTACTTC
-	TRBV29-1	-	TRBJ2-3	CTSGLAGDTQYF	TGCACCTCGGGTCTAGCAGGAGATACGCAGTATTTT
-	TRBV7-2	-	TRBJ1-2	CASSVTGPYGYTF	TGTGCCAGCAGCGTTACAGGGCCCTATGGCTACACCTTC
-	TRBV7-9	-	TRBJ1-5	CASSSAKSYEPQHF	TGTGCCAGCAGCTCCGCAAAGAGCTATGAGCCCCAGCATTTT
-	TRBV6-5	-	TRBJ2-7	CASSYRTLSYEQYF	TGTGCCAGCAGTTACCGGACACTTTCCTACGAGCAGTACTTC
-	TRBV4-3	TRBD1	TRBJ2-7	CASSQDMGQGAREQYF	TGCGCCAGCAGCCAAGATATGGGACAGGGGGCCAGGGAGCAGTACTTC
-	TRBV18	TRBD1	TRBJ2-7	CASSPGTGVYEQYF	TGTGCCAGCTCACCGGGAACAGGGGTCTACGAGCAGTACTTC
-	TRBV9	-	TRBJ2-7	CASSVEGGGYEQYF	TGTGCCAGCAGCGTAGAGGGCGGAGGCTACGAGCAGTACTTC
-	TRBV30	TRBD2	TRBJ2-5	CAWSVLSSGSGETQYF	TGTGCCTGGAGTGTACTTAGTAGCGGGAGTGGAGAGACCCAGTACTTC
-	TRBV5-1	TRBD1	TRBJ1-2	CASSPGTGGASRNYGYTF	TGCGCCAGCAGCCCAGGGACAGGGGGCGCTTCTCGTAACTATGGCTACACCTTC
-	TRBV10-3	-	TRBJ1-1	CAISEGQRGPEAFF	TGTGCCATCAGTGAAGGACAAAGGGGCCCTGAAGCTTTCTTT
-	TRBV9	-	TRBJ1-4	CASSVAGVGEKLFF	TGTGCCAGCAGCGTAGCAGGGGTCGGTGAAAAACTGTTTTTT
-	TRBV6-5	TRBD1	TRBJ1-1	CASSFSGTGPTEAFF	TGTGCCAGCAGTTTCTCCGGGACAGGACCCACTGAAGCTTTCTTT
-	TRBV9	-	TRBJ2-1	CASSVVADSYNEQFF	TGTGCCAGCAGCGTAGTAGCGGACTCCTACAATGAGCAGTTCTTC